This T cell receptor beta chain was observed in a study of T-cell memory formation after mild COVID-19. Study in general: For the most part, TCR clusters were specific to one donor. Regarding the study as a whole: Day 15 to 85 contracting clones showed balanced CD4/CD8; later expanders leaned CD4+.

A note on this clonotype: What it binds is unknown.

TCRdb analysed the 5' RACE reads with MiXCR anew, one entry per CDR3 protein. The sample yields over 450,000 distinct CDR3 sequences, roughly 21% seen once. The V gene's germline CDR1 is LNHNV and CDR2 YYDKDF (reference sequence). Trimming pared 5 bases from V and 0 bases from J, leaving 14 bases between. This CDR3 comprises 15 residues. The sequence was obtained from an adult woman who had mild COVID-19 (a few samples of this study predate the infection). Cell type and time point are not known. Sample: PBMCs or a T cell subset sorted from them (not recorded which). V is TRBV15 and J is TRBJ2-7; no firm D call. The CDR3: CATSSLGESSYEQYF. In nucleotides, the CDR3 is TGTGCCACCAGCTCCCTAGGTGAGAGCTCCTACGAGCAGTACTTC.